This T cell receptor beta chain originates from a study of shared clonotypes between healthy human individuals. Study conclusions and caveats: Clonotype sharing among donors, it was expected, would be affected by sequencing depth. Rarefaction demonstrated incomplete sorted-subset sequencing despite large depth.

The authors split each subset's genomic DNA evenly across several immunoSEQ plates. Sequencing used immunoSEQ multiplex PCR; TCRdb keeps in-frame clones, though not all of them. The sample shows hundreds of thousands of clones, around three quarters of them seen only once. This clone appeared a few times. What it recognizes is unknown. The source is a woman aged 25-40 years in good health. The sequenced sample was memory CD4+ T cells sorted from blood. The subset here: CD45RA-negative fraction.

CDR3 protein: CASIENTEAFF. CDR3 DNA: TGTGCCAGCATTGAGAACACTGAAGCTTTCTTT. The chain combines TRBV6-6 with TRBJ1-1; D uncertain. The V end was cut by 7 bases, the J end by 1 base, with 4 bases between. Germline V gene data show CDR1 as MNHNY and CDR2 as SVGAGI (reference sequence). The CDR3 runs 11 residues.